Shown below are 18 T cell receptor beta chains from a single sample sequenced in a study of CDR3 diversity in severe acne. Via MiXCR, TCRdb re-called the PCR reads, giving one row per CDR3 protein. The sample lists approximately 90,000 distinct CDR3 sequences; around 50% were seen once. The sequenced sample was blood. These receptors originate from a male donor in good health, serving as a control.

This clonotype has only a few counts. V is TRBV2 and J is TRBJ1-2; D gene unclear. Per germline, CDR1 SNHLY and CDR2 FYNNEI. V gave up 2 bases and J gave up 0 bases, with 4 bases separating them. CDR3 length: 13 residues. The CDR3 sequence is CASSELPNYGYTF. DNA of the CDR3: TGTGCCAGCAGTGAACTCCCTAACTATGGCTACACCTTC. The full variable domain, completed using reference TRBV2 and TRBJ1-2, is EPEVTQTPSHQVTQMGQEVILRCVPISNHLYFYWYRQILGQKVEFLVSFYNNEISEKSEIFDDQFSVERPDGSNFTLKIRSTKLEDSAMYFCASSELPNYGYTFGSGTRLTVV.

This clonotype was detected ten times or more. The rearrangement links TRBV7-9 to TRBJ2-1; D unclear. CDR1 is SEHNR, CDR2 FQNEAQ, per germline (reference sequence). With 2 bases removed from V and 0 bases from J, the gap between germline ends came to 8 bases. This CDR3 has 15 amino acids. The CDR3 loop is CASSLRAPSYNEQFF. The DNA for the CDR3 is TGTGCCAGCAGCTTACGGGCCCCCTCCTACAATGAGCAGTTCTTC.

With regard to this clonotype: This may come from a read error, since a much larger clone is one base off. V usage is TRBV2 and J usage is TRBJ2-7, with TRBD1 matching over 9 bases. Germline V lookup: CDR1 SNHLY, CDR2 FYNNEI. CDR3 length: 17 amino acids. Written as DNA, the CDR3 is TGTGCCCGCAGTAAAGGATTTACAGGGGGCCCTACCTACGAGCAGTACTTC. Its protein product is CARSKGFTGGPTYEQYF.

The chain couples TRBV5-6 to TRBJ1-3; weak D call: TRBD1 (6 bases). Between the trimmed V and J ends, which lost 0 bases and 8 bases, there was a span of 21 bases. The CDR3 length is 17 residues. The germline V gene encodes CDR1 SGHDT and CDR2 YYEEEE. The CDR3 is CASSLVPGQYYGYTIYF. CDR3 nucleotides: TGTGCCAGCAGCTTGGTTCCCGGACAGTACTATGGCTACACCATATATTTT.

This clonotype was detected many times. The CDR3 loop reads CSVDRIYLMGQGGLKETSEAFF. CDR3 coding DNA: TGCAGCGTTGACAGGATTTATTTAATGGGACAGGGGGGTTTGAAGGAAACGTCTGAAGCTTTCTTT. V and J are TRBV29-1 and TRBJ1-1; 11 positions agree with TRBD1. CDR1 and CDR2 from the germline V gene are SQVTM and ANQGSEA. This CDR3 is built from 22 residues. Trimming at V came to 3 bases and at J to 6 bases, leaving 30 bases not matched to a gene.

The rearrangement joins TRBV7-8 to TRBJ2-7; 9 bases fit TRBD1. V dropped 1 base and J dropped 4; count of bases not matched to a gene: 5. CDR1 is SGHVS and CDR2 is FQNEAQ in the germline V gene. There are 15 residues in the CDR3. The CDR3 reads CASSLVTGTGYEQYF. The CDR3 DNA reads TGTGCCAGCAGCTTAGTAACCGGGACAGGGTACGAGCAGTACTTC.

V is TRBV3-1 and J is TRBJ1-2, with D uncertain. CDR3 length: 11 amino acids. CDR1 is LGHDT and CDR2 is YNNKEL in the germline V gene (reference sequence). V lost 2 bases to trimming and J lost 12 bases, with 10 bases between them. CDR3 residues: CASSQLSGNTF. The CDR3 DNA follows: TGTGCCAGCAGCCAACTCTCTGGAAACACCTTC.

The table lists this clonotype with many counts. This chain connects TRBV24-1 to TRBJ1-1, with TRBD1 matching 7 bases. CDR3 length: 14 amino acids. V trimming: 5 bases; J trimming: 3 bases; junction bases outside the gene matches: 5. Germline CDR1 reads KGHDR; CDR2 reads SFDVKD. The CDR3 loop is CATSGGQGDTEAFF. The DNA for the CDR3 is TGTGCCACCAGTGGGGGTCAGGGGGACACTGAAGCTTTCTTT.

This rearrangement joins TRBV11-3 to TRBJ2-7, with 8 positions matching TRBD2. The CDR3 consists of 16 residues. After removal of 0 bases from V and 5 bases from J, the junction contained 9 bases not matched to a gene. The germline V gene encodes CDR1 SGHNT and CDR2 YENEEA. CDR3 residues: CASSLDGREGDDEQYF. The CDR3 nucleotides are TGTGCCAGCAGCTTAGACGGCCGGGAGGGCGACGACGAGCAGTACTTC.

This clonotype was found a few times. The rearrangement links TRBV25-1 to TRBJ1-3; D is ambiguous. In germline, CDR1 is MGHDK, CDR2 SYGVNS. Trimming took off 5 bases at V and 1 base at J, with 12 bases between the two ends. The CDR3 runs 15 residues. This CDR3 reads CASSTYGKSGNTIYF. CDR3 sequence (DNA): TGTGCCAGCAGTACATACGGGAAATCTGGAAACACCATATATTTT.

This clonotype was seen a few times. The chain links TRBV9 to TRBJ2-7; D remains ambiguous. V was pared by 0 bases and J by 0 bases, with 7 bases between. Germline values: CDR1 SGDLS, CDR2 YYNGEE. This CDR3 comprises 14 residues. The CDR3 DNA reads as TGTGCCAGCAGCGTAGATCCCTTCTCCTACGAGCAGTACTTC. Its translation is CASSVDPFSYEQYF.

This clonotype has at least ten counts. The rearrangement links TRBV20-1 to TRBJ2-7; D is unclear. The V gene lost 6 bases and the J gene lost 0 bases, with 12 bases spanning the gap. The CDR3 spans 13 residues. Germline lookup yields CDR1 DFQATT and CDR2 SNEGSKA (reference sequence). DNA for the CDR3: TGCAGTGCCGACGAGTCCACCTCCTACGAGCAGTACTTC. This encodes CSADESTSYEQYF.

The V and J genes are TRBV10-3 and TRBJ2-2; D is tentatively TRBD1 or TRBD2 (5 bases each). Trimming took off 2 bases at V and 6 bases at J, with 19 bases between the two ends. Germline V gene sequence: CDR1 ENHRY, CDR2 SYGVKD. This CDR3 spans 17 amino acids. CDR3: CAISETSGAGNAGELFF. CDR3 nucleotide sequence: TGTGCCATCAGTGAGACCTCCGGGGCAGGGAATGCCGGGGAGCTGTTTTTT.

There are a few counts of this clonotype. The chain is built from TRBV10-1 and TRBJ2-5, with 15 bases that match TRBD2. V trimming: 4 bases; J trimming: 1 base; junction bases outside the gene matches: 1. The CDR3 is made up of 16 amino acids. Germline CDR1 is WNHNN and CDR2 is SYGVQD (reference sequence). The CDR3 nucleotides are TGCGCCAGCAGTGGGGGACTAGCGGGGGGCCAAGAGACCCAGTACTTC. Its protein product is CASSGGLAGGQETQYF.

This clonotype was counted a few times. This sequence joins TRBV20-1 and TRBJ1-2; a possible D gene is TRBD1 (5 bases). The germline V and J ends were trimmed by 3 bases and 3 bases, with 11 bases remaining between them. CDR3 length equals 13 residues. Per germline, CDR1 DFQATT and CDR2 SNEGSKA (reference sequence). The CDR3 spells CSASEGLDYGYTF. The CDR3 DNA is TGCAGTGCTAGTGAGGGGCTGGACTATGGCTACACCTTC.

Concerning this clonotype: Mismatch with germline at one junction end may stem from a read error. V gene TRBV7-7 combines with J gene TRBJ2-2; either TRBD1 or TRBD2 may fit D (5 bases each). The CDR3 runs to 13 residues. Germline V gives CDR1 SSHAT, CDR2 FNYEAQ (reference sequence). The CDR3 nucleotides read TGTGCTAGCAGCTCCCCGGGACCCGGGGAGCTGTTTTTT. Amino acid sequence: CASSSPGPGELFF.

The chain uses TRBV20-1 and TRBJ2-2, with D possibly TRBD1 on 6 matching bases. Germline CDR1 reads DFQATT; CDR2 reads SNEGSKA (reference sequence). V was shortened by 1 base and J by 1 base, with 7 bases between the two germline ends. CDR3 length: 14 residues. The CDR3: CSARAGQNTGELFF. CDR3 DNA sequence: TGCAGTGCTAGAGCGGGACAGAACACCGGGGAGCTGTTTTTT.

This clonotype showed up many times. The chain couples TRBV5-1 to TRBJ2-3, with D possibly being TRBD2 (5 bases). There are 15 residues in the CDR3. V gave up 0 bases and J gave up 1 base, with 9 bases separating them. Germline CDR1 is SGHRS and CDR2 is YFSETQ. The CDR3 is CASSLVEARTDTQYF. The CDR3 DNA is TGCGCCAGCAGCTTGGTGGAGGCCCGCACAGATACGCAGTATTTT.